The T cell receptor beta chain under discussion was sequenced for a study of CD8+CD57+ T cells in acquired aplastic anemia. Study observations and caveats: CD8+ Simpson's diversity in patients was not significantly different from that in controls.

On this clonotype itself: Its antigen is unknown. A much larger clone is a single base away; this may be a read error.

After removal of 2 bases from V and 4 bases from J, the junction contained 11 bases not matched to a gene. Germline CDR1 PRHDT, CDR2 FYEKMQ (reference sequence). The CDR3 has 16 residues. Using genomic DNA as the template, TCR beta VDJ and CDR3 profiling was carried out. In TCRdb, the reads were re-called with MiXCR into one record per CDR3 protein. Of some 68,000 distinct CDR3 sequences detected, approximately 51% appear once; the ten largest clones hold around 8.3%. Source material: sorted CD4+, CD8+, or CD8+CD57+ T cells (not recorded which) from PBMCs. This clonotype was sampled from a human donor in good health, serving as a control. V is TRBV13 and J is TRBJ2-7; TRBD1 aligns across 7 bases. As DNA, the CDR3 is TGTGCCAGCAGCTTAAGTCTCGGACAGGCCCATTACGAGCAGTACTTC. Its protein product is CASSLSLGQAHYEQYF.